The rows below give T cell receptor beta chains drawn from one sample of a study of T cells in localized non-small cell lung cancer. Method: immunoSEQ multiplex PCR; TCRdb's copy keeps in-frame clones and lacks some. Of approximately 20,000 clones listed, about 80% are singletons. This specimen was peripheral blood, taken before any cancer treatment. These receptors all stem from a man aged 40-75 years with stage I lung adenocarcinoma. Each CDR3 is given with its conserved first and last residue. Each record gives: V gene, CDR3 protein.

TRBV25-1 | CASSDGAENYGYTF
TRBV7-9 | CASSFQNTEAFF
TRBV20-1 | CSASDTQYF
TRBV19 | CASRSRERNNEQFF
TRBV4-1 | CASSPTRDTGELFF
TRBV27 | CASSWGRGETDTQYF
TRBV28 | CASSFQRQSTDTQYF
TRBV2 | CASGLDQNTDTQYF
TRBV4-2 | CANSQDLTSGGPNIQYF
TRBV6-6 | CATLQGPYEQYF
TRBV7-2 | CASSSGKGTYEQYF
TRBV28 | CASSQLSWEKLFF
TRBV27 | CASSRKTGPSYSYEQYF
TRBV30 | CAWSVSRQGSYGYTF
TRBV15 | CATSRGQDSRGETQYF
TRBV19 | CASSMSSNEQFF
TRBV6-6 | CASSYVGPREQYF
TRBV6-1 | CASSGPTGEQYF
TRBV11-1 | CASSRTGIYTGELFF
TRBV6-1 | CASTPLEDYNEQFF
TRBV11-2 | CASSASQGAGQPQHF
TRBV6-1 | CASSEMTWYTTGELFF